The clone carrying this TCR beta chain was counted many times. The antigen is unknown. The sample originates from a study of T-cell reconstitution after alpha-beta-depleted transplantation in children. The germline V gene encodes CDR1 SGHRS and CDR2 YFSETQ. Trimming removed 4 bases from V and 3 bases from J, with 23 bases in between. The CDR3 totals 17 residues. Notes on the study in general: T cells produced anew were the main source of T-cell counts and diversity one year after transplant.

TCRbeta library preparation incorporated unique molecular identifiers. MiXCR was run by TCRdb on the PCR reads, yielding one entry per CDR3 protein. The sample includes some 300,000 distinct CDR3 sequences, around a tenth of them seen just once. The J gene is TRBJ2-7, the V gene TRBV5-1; a possible D gene is TRBD1 (6 bases). Sample: PBMCs, taken before TCRalphabeta/CD19-depleted stem cell transplant. This TCR derives from a boy under two years old with acute myeloid leukemia, due to receive a stem cell transplant. Written as DNA, the CDR3 is TGCGCCAGCAGCGTGAGCCCAACCGGGACACAGTTCTACGAGCAGTACTTC. Translating gives CASSVSPTGTQFYEQYF.